This section outlines one T cell receptor beta chain sequence together with its context. The data are from a study of blood T cell repertoires in COVID-19. Clones were sequenced by immunoSEQ multiplex PCR, and TCRdb holds only the in-frame ones, with some missing. This sample has approximately 250,000 clones, with approximately 87% found just once. This CDR3 is built from 12 residues. Trimming shortened V by 2 bases and J by 3 bases, and 7 bases separated the two germline ends. The germline V gene encodes CDR1 GTSNPN and CDR2 SVGIG (reference sequence). The source of this sequence is a man aged 55 to 69 who had recovered from COVID-19. The rearrangement joins TRBV30 to TRBJ1-2; D possibly corresponds to TRBD1 (6 bases). The sequenced sample consisted of peripheral blood. In DNA, the CDR3 is TGTGCCTGGAGTTCAGGGGACTATGGCTACACCTTC. Its protein is CAWSSGDYGYTF.